This TCR beta chain was profiled in a study of CD8+CD57+ T cells in acquired aplastic anemia. In the study overall: Sorting CD4+ and CD8+ cells gave DNA averaging approximately 2.9 ug. Findings and limits, study-wide: Sharing between patients and controls was observed for around 27 CD8+ CDR3 sequences.

Trimming stripped 2 bases from V and 1 base from J, with 17 bases between. The germline V gene encodes CDR1 SGHVS and CDR2 FNYEAQ. The CDR3 extends over 17 amino acids. Before being chosen for sequencing, patients had shown CD8+CD57+ cell expansion by flow cytometry. Severe acquired aplastic anemia affected all patients. At the time of blood sampling, patients had not yet received any therapy. Profiling of TCR beta VDJ combinations and CDR3 sequences used genomic DNA as template. TCRdb recomputed calls from the reads with MiXCR, one row per CDR3 protein. This table has roughly 200,000 distinct CDR3 sequences, less than 65% appearing once. Notes on this clonotype: Its antigen is still unknown.

The receptor's source is a human donor with aplastic anemia. Sequencing input: sorted CD4+, CD8+, or CD8+CD57+ T cells (not recorded which) from PBMCs. This sequence joins TRBV7-6 and TRBJ2-5, with D uncertain. The CDR3 loop is CASSLSSLRYGQETQYF. DNA of the CDR3: TGTGCCAGCAGCTTATCCTCCCTGCGGTACGGCCAAGAGACCCAGTACTTC. The complete variable domain, with remaining parts taken from reference TRBV7-6 and TRBJ2-5, reads GAGVSQSPRYKVTKRGQDVALRCDPISGHVSLYWYRQALGQGPEFLTYFNYEAQQDKSGLPNDRFSAERPEGSISTLTIQRTEQRDSAMYRCASSLSSLRYGQETQYFGPGTRLLVL.